The present entry profiles one TCR beta chain with its context. V was trimmed by 6 bases and J by 10 bases, leaving 21 bases between them. The CDR3 has 14 amino acids. CDR1 is MNHNS, CDR2 SASEGT, per germline. The sample comes from a study of PD-L1 blockade in urothelial cancer. Sequencing was performed with immunoSEQ multiplex PCR; in TCRdb, only in-frame clones are kept and a portion is missing. The table records 70,000 or so clones, 85% to 90% of them present only once. Time point noted: pretreatment peripheral blood. The patients' disease, urothelial carcinoma, was locally advanced or metastatic. The material was PBMCs, obtained around atezolizumab (anti-PD-L1) treatment. This receptor was obtained from a man aged 65 to 79 with urothelial cancer. The chain links TRBV6-1 to TRBJ1-1, with D possibly TRBD1 on 5 matching bases. The CDR3 reads CASRTSGPQGGAFF. Written as DNA, the CDR3 is TGTGCCAGCAGGACCAGTGGACCTCAGGGAGGAGCTTTCTTT.